A selection of T cell receptor beta chains follows, all from one sample in a study of shared clonotypes between healthy human individuals. TCRdb keeps only in-frame clones here, not all; method: immunoSEQ multiplex PCR. Of 2.5 million or so clones listed, over 85% are singletons. Sample: naive CD4+ T cells sorted from blood. Every receptor here comes from a man in his late teens or twenties in good health. Each CDR3 is given with its conserved first and last residue. Each record gives: clone size, J gene, V gene, D gene, CDR3 DNA, CDR3 protein. The D gene is left open where the match is weak. Clone size is stated in some rows and not others, as once, few, many or a class when expanded.

size: once
J: TRBJ2-5
V: TRBV23-1
D: .
DNA: TGCGCCAGCAGTCAATCTCCAAGCCAAGAGACCCAGTACTTC
CDR3: CASSQSPSQETQYF

size: .
J: TRBJ2-7
V: TRBV6-6
D: .
DNA: TGTGCCAGCAGTTACTCGGTCCGAATGGCCGAGCAGTACTTC
CDR3: CASSYSVRMAEQYF

size: .
J: TRBJ1-1
V: TRBV6-6
D: TRBD1
DNA: TGTGCCAGCAGCGAAAAACAGGGGGTGAACACTGAAGCTTTCTTT
CDR3: CASSEKQGVNTEAFF

size: .
J: TRBJ1-5
V: TRBV19
D: .
DNA: TGTGCCAGTAGTATAGCCGCAGGAAATAGCAATCAGCCCCAGCATTTT
CDR3: CASSIAAGNSNQPQHF

size: .
J: TRBJ2-7
V: TRBV5-1
D: .
DNA: TGCGCCAGCAGCGCTCAATCGGGGGCGTCTGGTGGCGAGCAGTACTTC
CDR3: CASSAQSGASGGEQYF

size: once
J: TRBJ1-2
V: TRBV7-9
D: .
DNA: TGTGCCAGCAGCTTAGGCACGGGGGGGGCCATCTATGGCTACACCTTC
CDR3: CASSLGTGGAIYGYTF

size: .
J: TRBJ2-3
V: TRBV9
D: .
DNA: TGTGCCAGCAGCGTAGGTGGGTTAGCGACCACAGATACGCAGTATTTT
CDR3: CASSVGGLATTDTQYF

size: .
J: TRBJ2-7
V: TRBV6-5
D: .
DNA: TGTGCCAGCAGCCGGACAGTTTCCTACGAGCAGTACTTC
CDR3: CASSRTVSYEQYF

size: once
J: TRBJ1-1
V: TRBV27
D: TRBD1
DNA: TGTGCCAGCAGGGACAGGGCCCTAGGGAACACTGAAGCTTTCTTT
CDR3: CASRDRALGNTEAFF

size: .
J: TRBJ1-5
V: TRBV10-3
D: .
DNA: TGTGCCGCGGCGCCTGACTTAAATCAGCCCCAGCATTTT
CDR3: CAAAPDLNQPQHF

size: .
J: TRBJ2-3
V: TRBV18
D: .
DNA: TGTGCCAGCTCCCCGACTGTACAGTTGAGCACAGATACGCAGTATTTT
CDR3: CASSPTVQLSTDTQYF

size: .
J: TRBJ2-3
V: TRBV7-9
D: .
DNA: TGTGCCAGCAGCTTAGACCGCAGCACAGATACGCAGTATTTT
CDR3: CASSLDRSTDTQYF

size: .
J: TRBJ1-5
V: TRBV6-5
D: .
DNA: TGTGCCAGCAGTAGACAGATAAATCAGCCCCAGCATTTT
CDR3: CASSRQINQPQHF

size: .
J: TRBJ2-1
V: TRBV28
D: .
DNA: TGTGCCAGCAGTTTAGTCTGGACCTACAATGAGCAGTTCTTC
CDR3: CASSLVWTYNEQFF

size: .
J: TRBJ2-7
V: TRBV21-1
D: .
DNA: TGTGCCAGAAGACAGGGCTACGAGCAGTACTTC
CDR3: CARRQGYEQYF

size: .
J: TRBJ2-7
V: TRBV12-5
D: .
DNA: TGTGCTAGTGGTTTGGTACGGAAGGGATCCTACGAGCAGTACTTC
CDR3: CASGLVRKGSYEQYF

size: .
J: TRBJ2-1
V: TRBV6-1
D: TRBD1
DNA: TGTGCCAGCAGTTCTCAGGGGGCTGAGCAGTTCTTC
CDR3: CASSSQGAEQFF

size: .
J: TRBJ1-2
V: TRBV6-1
D: .
DNA: TGTGCCAGCAGTGAATGGGGGGAGCGGGGCTACACCTTC
CDR3: CASSEWGERGYTF